Shown below are 18 T cell receptor beta chains from a single sample sequenced in a study of blood T cell repertoires in COVID-19. Clones were read by immunoSEQ multiplex PCR, and TCRdb kept only the in-frame ones, dropping some. The repertoire holds some 400,000 clones, around 84% seen once, with around 3% in the top ten. Sequencing was done on a sample of peripheral blood. These receptors originate from a human donor in a cohort sampled during active COVID-19.

The genes are TRBV27 and TRBJ2-5; D gene ambiguous. Trimming removed 8 bases from V and 5 bases from J, with 9 bases in between. The CDR3 is 11 amino acids. CDR1 and CDR2 from the germline V gene are MNHEY and SMNVEV (reference sequence). CDR3 amino acids: CASSHKETQYF. The CDR3 DNA reads as TGTGCCAGCTCACACAAGGAGACCCAGTACTTC.

The rearrangement joins TRBV10-3 to TRBJ1-2; D not resolved. CDR1 and CDR2 (germline): ENHRY, SYGVKD. Deletions cut 7 bases from V and 4 bases from J, with 13 bases between. CDR3 length: 13 residues. The DNA of the CDR3 is TGTGCCATCAATTCCCCCAATAGCTATGGCTACACCTTC. This sequence encodes CAINSPNSYGYTF.

The V and J genes are TRBV27 and TRBJ2-1; unclear D gene. CDR1 MNHEY and CDR2 SMNVEV come from the germline V gene (reference sequence). V lost 8 bases and J 2 bases, leaving 7 bases between the germline ends. This CDR3 has 12 amino acids. CDR3 protein: CASCDTYNEQFF. As DNA, the CDR3 is TGTGCCAGCTGTGACACCTACAATGAGCAGTTCTTC.

This CDR3 is CASSLMGRAGTDTQYF. Here the CDR3 DNA reads TGTGCCAGCAGCTTAATGGGCCGGGCGGGGACAGATACGCAGTATTTT. J is TRBJ2-3 and V is TRBV7-9; maybe TRBD2 (6 bases). V lost 2 bases to trimming and J lost 3 bases, with 15 bases between them. The CDR3 consists of 16 residues. Germline V lookup: CDR1 SEHNR, CDR2 FQNEAQ (reference sequence).

This chain connects TRBV28 to TRBJ2-3, with TRBD2 matching over 7 bases. V gave up 2 bases and J gave up 5 bases; unmatched junction bases: 13. Germline CDR1 is MDHEN and CDR2 is SYDVKM. The CDR3 is made up of 17 amino acids. The DNA for the CDR3 is TGTGCCAGCAGTTTAGGGCGTAAGGCGGGAGAGGAAGATACGCAGTATTTT. Its translation: CASSLGRKAGEEDTQYF. The full variable domain, its missing parts supplied by reference TRBV28 and TRBJ2-3, is DVKVTQSSRYLVKRTGEKVFLECVQDMDHENMFWYRQDPGLGLRLIYFSYDVKMKEKGDIPEGYSVSREKKERFSLILESASTNQTSMYLCASSLGRKAGEEDTQYFGPGTRLTVL.

The chain uses TRBV11-1 and TRBJ1-3; D is perhaps TRBD1 (5 bases). This CDR3 region has 14 residues. The germline V and J ends were trimmed by 4 bases and 5 bases, with 12 bases remaining between them. In germline, CDR1 is SGHAT, CDR2 FQDESV (reference sequence). The CDR3 DNA reads as TGTGCCAGCAGCTCCCTCCGGGGGAGAAACACCATATATTTT. It encodes CASSSLRGRNTIYF.

The genes are TRBV2 and TRBJ1-6; D perhaps matches TRBD1 (6 bases). Germline V gives CDR1 SNHLY, CDR2 FYNNEI. The CDR3 sequence is 14 residues long. Trimming removed 4 bases from V and 10 bases from J, with 14 bases in between. In DNA, the CDR3 is TGTGCCAGCAGTGGGGCAGGCAGGGGATCACCCCTCCACTTT. This sequence encodes CASSGAGRGSPLHF.

The rearrangement uses TRBV5-1 and TRBJ2-7; D is unresolved. The CDR3 is made up of 13 amino acids. Germline V gives CDR1 SGHRS, CDR2 YFSETQ. V dropped 4 bases and J dropped 5 bases, with 13 bases sitting between them. CDR3 protein: CASSPRSRDEQYF. CDR3 DNA: TGCGCCAGCAGCCCTCGGTCCCGAGACGAGCAGTACTTC.

The chain combines TRBV30 with TRBJ2-7; TRBD2 is a possible D gene (5 bases). This CDR3 contains 15 residues. The germline V and J ends were trimmed by 4 bases and 5 bases, with 21 bases remaining between them. Germline V gene lookup returns CDR1 GTSNPN and CDR2 SVGIG (reference sequence). The CDR3 sequence is CAWTPAAGLRHEQYF. The DNA for the CDR3 is TGTGCCTGGACCCCGGCGGCTGGACTTAGACACGAGCAGTACTTC.

V gene TRBV6-5 combines with J gene TRBJ1-1; TRBD1 is a possible D gene (5 bases). Per the germline V gene, CDR1 is MNHEY and CDR2 is SVGAGI. The CDR3 is made up of 10 amino acids. Trimming took off 7 bases at V and 5 bases at J, with 5 bases between the two ends. The CDR3 spells CASKGTEAFF. CDR3 nucleotide sequence: TGTGCCAGCAAGGGGACTGAAGCTTTCTTT.

Many counts were recorded for this clone. The chain is built from TRBV2 and TRBJ2-7; weak D call: TRBD2 (6 bases). From germline, CDR1 is SNHLY and CDR2 FYNNEI. Trimming left V 2 bases short and J 2 bases short, with 10 bases between. The CDR3 has 14 amino acids. CDR3 amino acids: CASSEQASAYEQYF. The CDR3 DNA reads as TGTGCCAGCAGTGAACAGGCTAGCGCCTACGAGCAGTACTTC.

This chain links TRBV3-1 (or the pseudogene TRBV3-2) with TRBJ1-4, with D possibly matching TRBD1 (6 bases). This CDR3 contains 16 residues. Germline assignment: CDR1 LGHDT and CDR2 YNNKEL (reference sequence). The V and J ends lost 6 bases and 2 bases respectively, with 16 bases between them. The CDR3 nucleotides read TGTGCCAGCAGTCACTCAACAGGGCGGACTAATGAAAAACTGTTTTTT. This translates into CASSHSTGRTNEKLFF.

This clone was seen a few times. V is TRBV28 and J is TRBJ1-5; D unresolved. V was cut by 4 bases and J by 5 bases, with 9 bases left in between. Germline assignment: CDR1 MDHEN and CDR2 SYDVKM. This CDR3 has 13 amino acids. For the CDR3, the DNA is TGTGCCAGCAGTTCCCTGGGCTATCAGCCCCAGCATTTT. Translated, it gives CASSSLGYQPQHF.

The chain is built from TRBV5-1 and TRBJ2-3; 10 bases line up with TRBD1. Germline-derived CDR1 and CDR2 are SGHRS and YFSETQ. The CDR3 contains 17 residues. V lost 0 bases to trimming and J lost 7 bases; unmatched junction nucleotides: 11. The CDR3 sequence is CASSLAPLGTGENTQYF. The DNA of the CDR3 is TGCGCCAGCAGCTTGGCTCCATTGGGGACAGGGGAGAATACGCAGTATTTT.

The genes are TRBV5-6 and TRBJ1-2; the D is unclear. The CDR3 runs 11 residues. Trimming took off 3 bases at V and 4 bases at J, with 4 bases between the two ends. The germline gives CDR1 SGHDT, CDR2 YYEEEE. The CDR3 region is CASSYSYGYTF. The CDR3 coding sequence is TGTGCCAGCAGCTACAGCTATGGCTACACCTTC.

The gene calls are TRBV5-6 and TRBJ2-7; no clear D. Germline V gives CDR1 SGHDT, CDR2 YYEEEE. V was cut by 0 bases and J by 7 bases, with 11 bases left in between. The CDR3 covers 13 residues. The CDR3 DNA follows: TGTGCCAGCAGCTTGGGTGGAGCTTCAGAGCAGTACTTC. Its protein is CASSLGGASEQYF.

V is TRBV15 and J is TRBJ1-6; TRBD1 is a possible D gene (6 bases). Trimming left V 4 bases short and J 4 bases short, with 11 bases between. CDR3 length equals 15 residues. Germline V lookup: CDR1 LNHNV, CDR2 YYDKDF (reference sequence). This chain's CDR3 is CATSNRTEYNSPLHF. CDR3 DNA sequence: TGTGCCACCAGCAACCGGACAGAGTATAATTCACCCCTCCACTTT.

This CDR3 is CASSLGWPRSSGELFF. CDR3 in DNA: TGTGCCAGCAGTTTAGGTTGGCCTAGGAGTTCCGGGGAGCTGTTTTTT. The genes are TRBV28 and TRBJ2-2; D is undetermined. V shed 2 bases and J shed 6 bases, with 16 bases lying between them. CDR1 is MDHEN and CDR2 is SYDVKM in the germline V gene. There are 16 residues in the CDR3.